This T cell receptor beta chain was identified during a study of identical twins. Study-wide points: Beta out-of-frame twin sharing showed a weaker excess. Sequences that were out-of-frame, alpha and twin-shared displayed an excess of low generation probability.

Points on this clonotype: What it binds is not known.

Trimming pared 0 bases from V and 0 bases from J, leaving 10 bases between. Germline V lookup: CDR1 SGHDT, CDR2 YYEEEE. This CDR3 comprises 16 residues. Using its own MiXCR run on the 5' RACE reads, TCRdb lists one record per CDR3 protein. The data hold about 530,000 distinct CDR3 sequences, with 12% to 15% observed a single time. The same data also went into a second study, on yellow fever vaccine responses in identical twins.

The source of this sequence is a woman aged 18-35 years in good health. The chain links TRBV5-6 to TRBJ2-1; the D is unclear. Sample: CD4+ T cells sorted from blood. In DNA, the CDR3 is TGTGCCAGCAGCTTGGTGGCGGCTAGCTCCTACAATGAGCAGTTCTTC. Translating gives CASSLVAASSYNEQFF. Variable domain in full (rest from reference TRBV5-6 and TRBJ2-1): DAGVTQSPTHLIKTRGQQVTLRCSPKSGHDTVSWYQQALGQGPQFIFQYYEEEERQRGNFPDRFSGHQFPNYSSELNVNALLLGDSALYLCASSLVAASSYNEQFFGPGTRLTVL.